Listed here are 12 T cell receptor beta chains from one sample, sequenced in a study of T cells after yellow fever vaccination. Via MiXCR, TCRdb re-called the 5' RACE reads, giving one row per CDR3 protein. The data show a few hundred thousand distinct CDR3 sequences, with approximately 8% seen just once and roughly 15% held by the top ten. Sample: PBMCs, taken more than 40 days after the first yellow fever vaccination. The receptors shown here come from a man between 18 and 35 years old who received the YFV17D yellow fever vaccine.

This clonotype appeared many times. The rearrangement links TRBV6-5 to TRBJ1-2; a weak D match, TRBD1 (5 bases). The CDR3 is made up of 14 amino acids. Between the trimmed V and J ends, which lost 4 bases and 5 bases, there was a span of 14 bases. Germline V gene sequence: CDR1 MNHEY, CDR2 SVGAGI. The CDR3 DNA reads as TGTGCCAGCAGTTTGGGGGGAGGGCCGTATGGCTACACCTTC. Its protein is CASSLGGGPYGYTF.

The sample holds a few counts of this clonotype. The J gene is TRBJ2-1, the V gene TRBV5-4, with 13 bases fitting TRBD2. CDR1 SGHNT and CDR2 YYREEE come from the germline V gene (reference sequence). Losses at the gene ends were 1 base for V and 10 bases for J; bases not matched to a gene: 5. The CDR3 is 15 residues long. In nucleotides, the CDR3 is TGTGCCAGCAGCTTGTCAGGGACTAGCGGGAAGGAGCAGTTCTTC. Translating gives CASSLSGTSGKEQFF.

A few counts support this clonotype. CDR3 bases: TGTGCCAGCGGTCGACAGGGGTGGTTTGTAGGAGGAGAGACCCAGTACTTC. Amino acids: CASGRQGWFVGGETQYF. The chain carries TRBV21-1 and TRBJ2-5; the DNA was not used to check the table's D call, TRBD1. TRBV21-1 is flagged as a pseudogene. CDR3 length equals 17 residues.

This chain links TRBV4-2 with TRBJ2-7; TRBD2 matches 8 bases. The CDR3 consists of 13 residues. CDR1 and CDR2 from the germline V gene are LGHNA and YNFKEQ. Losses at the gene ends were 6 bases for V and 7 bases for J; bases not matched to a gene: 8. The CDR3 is CASSMAGGSEQYF. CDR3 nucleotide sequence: TGTGCCAGCAGTATGGCGGGGGGTAGTGAGCAGTACTTC.

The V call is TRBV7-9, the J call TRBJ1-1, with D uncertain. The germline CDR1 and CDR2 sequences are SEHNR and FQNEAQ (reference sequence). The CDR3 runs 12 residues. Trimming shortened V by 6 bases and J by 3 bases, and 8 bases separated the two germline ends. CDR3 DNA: TGTGCCAGCAGTTCAGCTTACACTGAAGCTTTCTTT. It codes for CASSSAYTEAFF.

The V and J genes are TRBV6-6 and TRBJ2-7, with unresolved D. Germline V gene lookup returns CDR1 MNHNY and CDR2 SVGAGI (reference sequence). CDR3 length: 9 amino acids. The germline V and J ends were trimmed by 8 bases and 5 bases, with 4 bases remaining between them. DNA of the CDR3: TGTGCCAGCGGCCACGAGCAGTACTTC. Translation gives CASGHEQYF.

The CDR3 loop is CASSYPSGGGYNEQFF. The CDR3 DNA sequence: TGTGCCAGCAGTTACCCTAGCGGGGGGGGGTACAATGAGCAGTTCTTC. The rearrangement links TRBV6-5 to TRBJ2-1, with 12 bases lining up with TRBD2. V shed 2 bases, J shed 4 bases, and the junction held 3 bases outside the gene matches. The CDR3 sequence is 16 residues long. The V gene's germline CDR1 is MNHEY and CDR2 SVGAGI.

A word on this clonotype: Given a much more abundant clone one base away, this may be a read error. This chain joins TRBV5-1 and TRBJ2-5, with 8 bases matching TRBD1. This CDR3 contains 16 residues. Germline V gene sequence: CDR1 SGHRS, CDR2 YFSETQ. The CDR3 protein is CASSLPTDRDQETHYF. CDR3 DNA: TGCGCCAGCAGCTTGCCGACGGACAGGGACCAAGAGACCCATTACTTC. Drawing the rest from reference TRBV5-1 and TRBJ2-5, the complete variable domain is KAGVTQTPRYLIKTRGQQVTLSCSPISGHRSVSWYQQTPGQGLQFLFEYFSETQRNKGNFPGRFSGRQFSNSRSEMNVSTLELGDSALYLCASSLPTDRDQETHYFGPGTRLLVL.

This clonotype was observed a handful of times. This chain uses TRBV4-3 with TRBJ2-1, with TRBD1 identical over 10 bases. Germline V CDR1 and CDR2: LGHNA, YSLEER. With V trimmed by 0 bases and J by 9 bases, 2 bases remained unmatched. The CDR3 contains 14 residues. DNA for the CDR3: TGCGCCAGCAGCCAAGAAAGGACAGGGGGTGAGCAGTTCTTC. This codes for CASSQERTGGEQFF.

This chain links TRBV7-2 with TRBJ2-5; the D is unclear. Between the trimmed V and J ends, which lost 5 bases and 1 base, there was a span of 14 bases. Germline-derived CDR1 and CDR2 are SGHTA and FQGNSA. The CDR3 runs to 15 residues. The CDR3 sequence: CASSPSRALQETQYF. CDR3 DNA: TGTGCCAGCAGCCCTTCTCGGGCCCTCCAAGAGACCCAGTACTTC.

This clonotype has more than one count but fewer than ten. The CDR3 DNA sequence: TGTGCCAGCAGCTCTAGGGTACAGAACACCGGGGAGCTGTTTTTT. Its protein is CASSSRVQNTGELFF. This rearrangement joins TRBV9 to TRBJ2-2; D remains ambiguous. Trimming pared 4 bases from V and 1 base from J, leaving 11 bases between. Per the germline V gene, CDR1 is SGDLS and CDR2 is YYNGEE. This CDR3 contains 15 residues.

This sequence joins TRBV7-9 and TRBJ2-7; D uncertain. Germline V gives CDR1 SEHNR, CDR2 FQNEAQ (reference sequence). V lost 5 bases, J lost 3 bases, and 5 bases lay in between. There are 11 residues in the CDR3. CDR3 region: CASSMNYEQYF. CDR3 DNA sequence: TGTGCCAGCAGCATGAACTACGAGCAGTACTTC.